This TCR beta chain was recorded in a study of regulatory T cells in long-lasting Graves disease. This clonotype appeared many times. Time point in this sample: newly diagnosed GD, antithyroid drugs for less than 3 months. Isolated PBMC RNA provided the starting material for the TCR library. This CDR3 is 16 amino acids long. J lost 10 bases, V lost 8 bases, and 20 bases had no gene match. Germline V lookup: CDR1 MNHEY, CDR2 SMNVEV (reference sequence). In building TCR beta libraries, iRepertoire HTBI primers were used together with Arm-PCR of CDR3 regions. MiXCR, run by TCRdb on the multiplex PCR reads, gives a single entry per CDR3 protein. The sample includes a few hundred thousand distinct CDR3 sequences, approximately 10% of them seen just once. The data were also submitted as part of a second study, on T cells in Graves' hyperthyroidism and ophthalmopathy.

The genes are TRBV27 and TRBJ2-1; 7 bases fit TRBD2. This material consisted of peripheral blood mononuclear cells (PBMCs), taken at new diagnosis, from a patient treated with antithyroid drugs. The sequence came from a woman aged 18-29 years with Graves disease. The CDR3 sequence: CASQGSLADLWGEQFF. Here the CDR3 DNA reads TGTGCCAGCCAAGGTAGCCTAGCGGACCTATGGGGAGAGCAGTTCTTC.